Shown below are 14 T cell receptor beta chains from a single sample sequenced in a study of blood T cells in healthy people across ages. Using a J-beta primer mix together with a sample-barcoded 5' primer, a second PCR was run for about 7 to 12 cycles. Each CDR3 protein gets one entry after TCRdb re-called the 5' RACE reads with MiXCR. The table records roughly 700,000 distinct CDR3 sequences, about 52% of them present only once. The sample consisted of blood. Source of these receptors: a woman aged 55 to 70 in good health.

This clonotype has more than one count but fewer than ten. The rearrangement joins TRBV20-1 to TRBJ2-7; 9 positions agree with TRBD1. Germline trimming cut 6 bases from V and 3 bases from J; bases unmatched to any gene: 6. The germline V gene encodes CDR1 DFQATT and CDR2 SNEGSKA (reference sequence). The CDR3 runs 13 residues. The chain's CDR3 is CSAKDRGGYEQYF. Here the CDR3 DNA reads TGCAGTGCAAAGGACAGGGGAGGCTACGAGCAGTACTTC.

CDR3 in amino acids: CASSLMLPSPGWENIQYF. The CDR3 nucleotides are TGTGCCAGCAGCTTAATGCTACCGAGTCCTGGATGGGAAAACATTCAGTACTTC. The J gene is TRBJ2-4, the V gene TRBV7-2, with unresolved D. V gave up 2 bases and J gave up 5 bases, with 22 bases separating them. CDR3 length: 18 residues. Per germline, CDR1 SGHTA and CDR2 FQGNSA.

A few counts support this clonotype. J is TRBJ2-5 and V is TRBV2; 16 bases agree with TRBD2. The CDR3 sequence is 16 residues long. After removal of 7 bases from V and 3 bases from J, the junction contained 5 bases not matched to a gene. The germline CDR1 and CDR2 sequences are SNHLY and FYNNEI. The CDR3 bases are TGTGCCAGCAATGGAGGGACTAGCGGGAGGGAAGAGACCCAGTACTTC. Translation gives CASNGGTSGREETQYF.

The chain joins TRBV18 to TRBJ2-7; D perhaps matches TRBD2 (5 bases). The CDR3 loop spans 14 amino acids. V lost 3 bases and J 0 bases, leaving 9 bases between the germline ends. Germline lookup yields CDR1 KGHSH and CDR2 LQKENI. The CDR3, as DNA: TGTGCCAGCTCACCCGGGGAGAGCTCCTACGAGCAGTACTTC. Encoded protein: CASSPGESSYEQYF. Full variable domain (remainder filled in from reference TRBV18 and TRBJ2-7): NAGVMQNPRHLVRRRGQEARLRCSPMKGHSHVYWYRQLPEEGLKFMVYLQKENIIDESGMPKERFSAEFPKEGPSILRIQQVVRGDSAAYFCASSPGESSYEQYFGPGTRLTVT.

The V call is TRBV4-2, the J call TRBJ2-5; D is perhaps TRBD2 (6 bases). Trimming shortened V by 1 base and J by 11 bases, and 14 bases separated the two germline ends. Germline CDR1 LGHNA, CDR2 YNFKEQ. The CDR3 consists of 13 residues. This CDR3 reads CASSQGPLREQYF. CDR3 DNA sequence: TGTGCCAGCAGCCAAGGTCCGCTACGGGAGCAGTACTTC.

A few counts support this clonotype. The chain recombines TRBV4-2 with TRBJ1-1; D remains unclear. In germline, CDR1 is LGHNA, CDR2 YNFKEQ. The CDR3 contains 16 residues. V lost 1 base to trimming and J lost 0 bases, with 12 bases between them. The CDR3 coding sequence is TGTGCCAGCAGCCAAGGTCTAAGGGTAGTGAACACTGAAGCTTTCTTT. Its translation: CASSQGLRVVNTEAFF.

This clonotype was detected only a few times. The CDR3 is CASSQAVPSGITDTQYF. The CDR3 nucleotides read TGCGCCAGCAGCCAAGCTGTTCCTAGCGGAATCACAGATACGCAGTATTTT. V gene TRBV4-1 combines with J gene TRBJ2-3; 7 positions match TRBD2. CDR1 is MGHRA, CDR2 YSYEKL, per germline. The CDR3 spans 17 residues. Trimming took 1 base from V and 2 from J; bases not matched to a gene: 9.

The J gene is TRBJ2-3, the V gene TRBV28, with 8 bases that match TRBD2. The CDR3 runs 15 residues. V shed 2 bases and J 4 bases; nucleotides not matched to a gene: 5. Germline V CDR1 and CDR2: MDHEN, SYDVKM. The CDR3 DNA reads TGTGCCAGCAGTTTAGCGGGAGCGGGGGCAGATACGCAGTATTTT. Its translation is CASSLAGAGADTQYF.

Comments on this clonotype: A much larger clone is a single base away; this may be a read error. This chain connects TRBV5-1 to TRBJ2-5; D unclear. The CDR3 sequence is 15 residues long. In germline, CDR1 is SGHRS, CDR2 YFSETQ. CDR3: CASGLVGRLQETRYF. CDR3 bases: TGCGCCAGTGGCCTCGTAGGCCGGCTCCAAGAGACCCGGTACTTC.

Points on this clonotype: A much bigger clone sits one base away, suggesting this may be a read error. The genes are TRBV29-1 and TRBJ1-2, with 8 bases matching TRBD1. This CDR3 spans 14 amino acids. Germline values: CDR1 SQVTM, CDR2 ANQGSEA. The V gene end was trimmed by 6 bases and the J gene end by 7 bases; junction bases not matched to a gene: 13. CDR3 sequence (DNA): TGCAGCGTCGTAGGACAGGGCCCTCTAGTTGGCTACACCTTC. It codes for CSVVGQGPLVGYTF. Full variable domain (outside the CDR3, taken from reference TRBV29-1 and TRBJ1-2): SAVISQKPSRDICQRGTSLTIQCQVDSQVTMMFWYRQQPGQSLTLIATANQGSEATYESGFVIDKFPISRPNLTFSTLTVSNMSPEDSSIYLCSVVGQGPLVGYTFGSGTRLTVV.

This clonotype was detected only a few times. This chain uses TRBV15 with TRBJ2-1; D might be TRBD2 (6 bases). Germline lookup yields CDR1 LNHNV and CDR2 YYDKDF (reference sequence). This CDR3 has 16 residues. V was pared by 8 bases and J by 4 bases, with 21 bases between. CDR3 protein: CATGDGGAVKYNEQFF. The CDR3 DNA is TGTGCCACCGGGGATGGAGGGGCGGTAAAATACAATGAGCAGTTCTTC.

There are a few counts of this clonotype. V and J are TRBV20-1 and TRBJ2-3; 12 bases fit TRBD2. The CDR3 runs 16 residues. J lost 0 bases, V lost 6 bases, and 7 bases had no gene match. Germline CDR1 DFQATT, CDR2 SNEGSKA (reference sequence). CDR3 sequence: CSAASGLAGSTDTQYF. CDR3 bases: TGCAGTGCCGCCTCAGGACTAGCGGGGAGCACAGATACGCAGTATTTT.

V usage is TRBV5-1 and J usage is TRBJ2-7; weak D call: TRBD2 (6 bases). The V and J ends lost 2 bases and 10 bases respectively, with 19 bases between them. This CDR3 has 14 residues. Germline lookup yields CDR1 SGHRS and CDR2 YFSETQ. This CDR3 reads CASSFEGGVEIQYF. CDR3 coding DNA: TGCGCCAGCAGCTTCGAGGGAGGAGTAGAGATCCAGTACTTC. The complete variable domain, with remaining parts taken from reference TRBV5-1 and TRBJ2-7, reads KAGVTQTPRYLIKTRGQQVTLSCSPISGHRSVSWYQQTPGQGLQFLFEYFSETQRNKGNFPGRFSGRQFSNSRSEMNVSTLELGDSALYLCASSFEGGVEIQYFGPGTRLTVT.

This clonotype was seen just once. V and J are TRBV6-2 or TRBV6-3 and TRBJ2-1; TRBD2 aligns across 9 bases. CDR1 MNHEY and CDR2 SVGEGT come from the germline V gene. CDR3 size: 15 residues. Trimming cost V 6 bases and J 1 base; bases outside gene matches: 4. The CDR3 sequence is CASRQGLASYNEQFF. CDR3 in DNA: TGTGCCAGCAGACAGGGACTAGCTTCCTACAATGAGCAGTTCTTC.